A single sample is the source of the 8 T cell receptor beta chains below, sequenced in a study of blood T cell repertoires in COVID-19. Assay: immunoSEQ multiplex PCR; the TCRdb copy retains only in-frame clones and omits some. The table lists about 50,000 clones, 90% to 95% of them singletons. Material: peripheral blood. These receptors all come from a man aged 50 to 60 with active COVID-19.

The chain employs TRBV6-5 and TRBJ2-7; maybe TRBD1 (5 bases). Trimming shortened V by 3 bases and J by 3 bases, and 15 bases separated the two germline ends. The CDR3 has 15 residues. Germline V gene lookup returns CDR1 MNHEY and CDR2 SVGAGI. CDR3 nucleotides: TGTGCCAGCAGTTATAGGCAGGGAAGCCTCTACGAGCAGTACTTC. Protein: CASSYRQGSLYEQYF.

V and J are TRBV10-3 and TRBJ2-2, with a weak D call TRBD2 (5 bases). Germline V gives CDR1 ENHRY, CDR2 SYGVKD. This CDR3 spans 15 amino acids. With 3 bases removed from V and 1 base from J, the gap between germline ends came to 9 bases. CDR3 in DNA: TGTGCCATCAGTGATGGAGGCCTGAACACCGGGGAGCTGTTTTTT. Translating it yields CAISDGGLNTGELFF.

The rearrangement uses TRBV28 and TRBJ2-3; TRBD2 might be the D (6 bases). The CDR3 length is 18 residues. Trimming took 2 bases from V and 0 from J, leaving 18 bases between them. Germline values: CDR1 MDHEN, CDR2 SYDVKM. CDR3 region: CASSLLRSESGSTDTQYF. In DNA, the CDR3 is TGTGCCAGCAGTTTACTGCGTTCAGAGAGCGGGAGCACAGATACGCAGTATTTT.

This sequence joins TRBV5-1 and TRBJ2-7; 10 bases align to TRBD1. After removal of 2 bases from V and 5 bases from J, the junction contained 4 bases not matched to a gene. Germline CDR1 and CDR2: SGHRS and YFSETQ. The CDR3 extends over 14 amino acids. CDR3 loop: CASSLRQGADEQYF. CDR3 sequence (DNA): TGCGCCAGCAGCTTACGACAGGGGGCCGACGAGCAGTACTTC.

CDR3 coding DNA: TGTGCCAGCAGCTTAGGCCCAGCGCGGAACACCGGGGAGCTGTTTTTT. Its protein is CASSLGPARNTGELFF. The chain employs TRBV11-2 and TRBJ2-2; no firm D call. Germline lookup yields CDR1 SGHAT and CDR2 FQNNGV. This CDR3 region has 16 residues. Trimming left V 1 base short and J 1 base short, with 10 bases between.

The CDR3, as DNA: TGTGCCAGCAGCCCGATGCTAGCGGGGACCTACAATGAGCAGTTCTTC. Its protein is CASSPMLAGTYNEQFF. This rearrangement joins TRBV7-6 to TRBJ2-1; 9 nucleotides align to TRBD2. With 5 bases clipped from V and 2 bases from J, the junction kept 7 bases outside the gene matches. CDR3 length: 16 amino acids. CDR1 and CDR2 (germline): SGHVS, FNYEAQ.

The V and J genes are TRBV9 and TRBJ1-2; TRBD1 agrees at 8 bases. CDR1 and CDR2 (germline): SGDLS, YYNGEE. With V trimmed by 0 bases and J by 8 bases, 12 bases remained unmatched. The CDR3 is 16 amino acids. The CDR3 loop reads CASSVDPGGRETGYTF. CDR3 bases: TGTGCCAGCAGCGTAGACCCAGGGGGCCGCGAGACCGGCTACACCTTC.

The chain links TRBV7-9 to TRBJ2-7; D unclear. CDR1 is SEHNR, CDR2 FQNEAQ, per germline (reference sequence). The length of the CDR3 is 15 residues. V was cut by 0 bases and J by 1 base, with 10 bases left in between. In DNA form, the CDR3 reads TGTGCCAGCAGCTTAGCCCCCCTGCTATCCTACGAGCAGTACTTC. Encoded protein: CASSLAPLLSYEQYF.